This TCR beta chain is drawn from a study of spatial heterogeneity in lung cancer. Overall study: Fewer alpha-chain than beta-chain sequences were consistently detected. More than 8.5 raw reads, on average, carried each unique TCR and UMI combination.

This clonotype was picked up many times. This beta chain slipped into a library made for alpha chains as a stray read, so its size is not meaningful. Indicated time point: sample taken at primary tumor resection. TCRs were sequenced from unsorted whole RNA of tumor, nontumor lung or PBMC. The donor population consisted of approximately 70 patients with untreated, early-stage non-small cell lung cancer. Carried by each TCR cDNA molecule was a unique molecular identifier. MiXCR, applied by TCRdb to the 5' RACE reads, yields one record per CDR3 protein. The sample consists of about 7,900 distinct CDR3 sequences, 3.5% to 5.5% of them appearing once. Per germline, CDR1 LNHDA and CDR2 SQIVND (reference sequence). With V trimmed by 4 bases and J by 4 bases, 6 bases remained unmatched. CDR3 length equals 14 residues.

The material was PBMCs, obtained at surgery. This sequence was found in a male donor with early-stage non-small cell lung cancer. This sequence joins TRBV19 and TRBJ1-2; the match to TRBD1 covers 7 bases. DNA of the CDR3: TGTGCCAGTAGTAAAAGGGGGCTCGCCTATGGCTACACCTTC. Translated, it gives CASSKRGLAYGYTF.